This passage covers 23 T cell receptor beta chains from one sample sequenced in a study of blood T cell repertoires in COVID-19. Clones were read by immunoSEQ multiplex PCR, and TCRdb kept only the in-frame ones, dropping some. The sample includes fewer than 450,000 clones, approximately 89% of them seen just once. Sequencing was carried out using peripheral blood. The receptors were sampled from a woman in her fifties or sixties with COVID-19, enrolled during active disease.

This chain connects TRBV3-1 (or the pseudogene TRBV3-2) to TRBJ2-2; D may be TRBD2 (6 bases). The germline gives CDR1 LGHDT, CDR2 YNNKEL (reference sequence). The V end lost 4 bases, the J end lost 8 bases, and 11 bases lay between the germline ends. This CDR3 is 13 amino acids long. The CDR3 coding sequence is TGTGCCAGCAGCCTCCGACGGGAGGGGGAGCTGTTTTTT. Its protein is CASSLRREGELFF.

The chain combines TRBV11-2 with TRBJ2-7; D is undetermined. This CDR3 is 14 amino acids long. CDR1 is SGHAT, CDR2 FQNNGV, per germline. Between the trimmed V and J ends, which lost 3 bases and 3 bases, there was a span of 12 bases. The chain's CDR3 is CASSFPLRFYEQYF. CDR3 in DNA: TGTGCCAGCAGCTTCCCTCTGCGCTTCTACGAGCAGTACTTC.

The J gene is TRBJ1-5, the V gene TRBV4-1; D ambiguous. Trimming left V 2 bases short and J 6 bases short, with 11 bases between. The CDR3 has 14 residues. CDR1 is MGHRA, CDR2 YSYEKL, per germline. The DNA for the CDR3 is TGCGCCAGCAGCCAACTCCCGGGTGTTCAGCCCCAGCATTTT. This translates into CASSQLPGVQPQHF.

This clone was observed a single time. The CDR3 DNA sequence: TGTGCCAGCAGCCAAGAAGGTGTAGGGGGTACGCAGTATTTT. It codes for CASSQEGVGGTQYF. V usage is TRBV4-2 and J usage is TRBJ2-3; tentatively, D is TRBD1 (6 bases). The CDR3 runs to 14 residues. Germline V gene data show CDR1 as LGHNA and CDR2 as YNFKEQ. V was pared by 0 bases and J by 8 bases, with 12 bases between.

This clone was picked up one time. CDR3 loop: CASSLSWTGSGYTF. The CDR3 coding sequence is TGTGCCAGCAGCTTAAGTTGGACAGGGTCCGGCTACACCTTC. The chain recombines TRBV7-2 with TRBJ1-2; 8 bases map to TRBD1. This CDR3 contains 14 residues. The J segment lost 8 bases and the V segment lost 2 bases, leaving 7 bases of the junction unmatched. Germline-derived CDR1 and CDR2 are SGHTA and FQGNSA.

The V call is TRBV24-1, the J call TRBJ2-3; a possible D gene is TRBD2 (7 bases). Looked up from germline, CDR1 is KGHDR and CDR2 is SFDVKD. The CDR3 has 13 amino acids. The germline V and J ends were trimmed by 3 bases and 7 bases, with 10 bases remaining between them. CDR3: CATSDAGANTQYF. The DNA for the CDR3 is TGTGCCACCAGTGATGCGGGGGCCAATACGCAGTATTTT.

V and J are TRBV11-2 and TRBJ2-7, with TRBD1 matching 7 bases. The germline gives CDR1 SGHAT, CDR2 FQNNGV. The CDR3 contains 13 residues. Trimming cost V 5 bases and J 6 bases; bases outside gene matches: 7. In nucleotides, the CDR3 is TGTGCCAGCAGCACAACAGGGGATATCGAGCAGTACTTC. Protein sequence: CASSTTGDIEQYF.

This clone was observed once. The chain carries TRBV6-5 and TRBJ1-6; TRBD1 aligns across 7 bases. The CDR3 totals 13 residues. Losses at the gene ends were 6 bases for V and 14 bases for J; bases not matched to a gene: 10. Germline V lookup: CDR1 MNHEY, CDR2 SVGAGI. The CDR3 DNA is TGTGCCAGCAGATCAGACAGGGATCGTTCCCTCCACTTT. It is translated as CASRSDRDRSLHF.

About this clone itself: Other DNA sequences in this specimen translate into the identical CDR3. V gene TRBV28 combines with J gene TRBJ1-2; possibly TRBD1 for D (6 bases). Between the trimmed V and J ends, which lost 5 bases and 4 bases, there was a span of 11 bases. This CDR3 spans 13 amino acids. The germline V gene has CDR1 MDHEN and CDR2 SYDVKM. DNA of the CDR3: TGTGCCAGCAGTACACAGGGTTCCTATGGCTACACCTTC. Translated, it gives CASSTQGSYGYTF.

The rearrangement uses TRBV9 and TRBJ1-1; no firm D call. The V end lost 5 bases, the J end lost 2 bases, and 10 bases lay between the germline ends. The length of the CDR3 is 13 residues. From germline, CDR1 is SGDLS and CDR2 YYNGEE. Here the CDR3 reads CASSDTLNTEAFF. The CDR3 DNA is TGTGCCAGCAGTGACACCCTTAACACTGAAGCTTTCTTT. Full variable domain (outside the CDR3, taken from reference TRBV9 and TRBJ1-1): DSGVTQTPKHLITATGQRVTLRCSPRSGDLSVYWYQQSLDQGLQFLIQYYNGEERAKGNILERFSAQQFPDLHSELNLSSLELGDSALYFCASSDTLNTEAFFGQGTRLTVV.

The CDR3, as DNA: TGTGCCAGCAGTTACTCGAAGGGGGCGACGAATTCACCCCTCCACTTT. Residues: CASSYSKGATNSPLHF. The V call is TRBV6-5, the J call TRBJ1-6; 7 bases are shared with TRBD1. The trim removed 0 bases at V and 7 bases at J, leaving 6 bases unmatched. This CDR3 contains 16 residues. Germline CDR1 and CDR2: MNHEY and SVGAGI.

The V and J genes are TRBV21-1 and TRBJ2-5; TRBD1, as called in the table, went unchecked against the DNA. TRBV21-1 is listed as a pseudogene. The CDR3 spans 16 residues. CDR3 protein: CASSKEDRDNKETQYF. The CDR3 DNA is TGTGCCAGCAGCAAAGAGGACCGGGACAACAAAGAGACCCAGTACTTC.

The chain employs TRBV30 and TRBJ1-2; D gene unclear. This CDR3 contains 13 residues. V lost 0 bases and J lost 5, with 10 bases in between. Germline V lookup: CDR1 GTSNPN, CDR2 SVGIG (reference sequence). The CDR3 sequence: CAWSVQSLYGYTF. The CDR3 DNA reads TGTGCCTGGAGTGTACAATCGCTTTATGGCTACACCTTC.

This chain connects TRBV5-4 to TRBJ2-1, with D possibly being TRBD2 (5 bases). The CDR3 consists of 14 residues. Germline-derived CDR1 and CDR2 are SGHNT and YYREEE (reference sequence). Trimming removed 4 bases from V and 7 bases from J, with 15 bases in between. The CDR3 DNA reads as TGTGCCAGCAGCCCCCGCGGGTGGGTAAATGAGCAGTTCTTC. Translation gives CASSPRGWVNEQFF.

This clone occurred once. The J gene is TRBJ2-1, the V gene TRBV20-1; TRBD1 is a possible D gene (5 bases). V was shortened by 7 bases and J by 4 bases, with 8 bases between the two germline ends. CDR1 is DFQATT and CDR2 is SNEGSKA in the germline V gene (reference sequence). The CDR3 is 11 amino acids. CDR3 sequence reads: CSGQLYNEQFF. The DNA of the CDR3 is TGCAGTGGACAGTTATACAATGAGCAGTTCTTC.

CDR3 loop: CASSSGFKGYTF. DNA of the CDR3: TGTGCCAGCAGCTCAGGGTTTAAGGGCTACACCTTC. This chain connects TRBV2 to TRBJ1-2; D might be TRBD1 (5 bases). The V end was cut by 6 bases, the J end by 8 bases, with 13 bases between. CDR3 length equals 12 residues. Germline V gives CDR1 SNHLY, CDR2 FYNNEI.

The chain carries TRBV28 and TRBJ1-3, with 7 bases that match TRBD1. This CDR3 spans 14 amino acids. Trimming took 5 bases from V and 0 from J; bases not matched to a gene: 1. The V gene's germline CDR1 is MDHEN and CDR2 SYDVKM. This CDR3 is CASSQGGSGNTIYF. The CDR3 nucleotides are TGTGCCAGCAGTCAGGGGGGCTCTGGAAACACCATATATTTT. Using reference TRBV28 and TRBJ1-3 for the parts outside the CDR3, the full variable domain is DVKVTQSSRYLVKRTGEKVFLECVQDMDHENMFWYRQDPGLGLRLIYFSYDVKMKEKGDIPEGYSVSREKKERFSLILESASTNQTSMYLCASSQGGSGNTIYFGEGSWLTVV.

The chain carries TRBV12-3 or TRBV12-4 and TRBJ2-6, with D hard to call. Between the trimmed V and J ends, which lost 7 bases and 0 bases, there was a span of 4 bases. This CDR3 region has 13 residues. The CDR3 DNA is TGTGCCAGCACTCTCTCTGGGGCCAACGTCCTGACTTTC. The encoded protein is CASTLSGANVLTF.

The chain links TRBV14 to TRBJ2-3; D call uncertain. CDR1 SGHDN and CDR2 FVKESK come from the germline V gene. The length of the CDR3 is 13 residues. V dropped 4 bases and J dropped 4 bases, with 9 bases sitting between them. The CDR3 is CASSLLSSDTQYF. In DNA, the CDR3 is TGTGCCAGCAGCCTTTTGTCCTCAGATACGCAGTATTTT.

Here the CDR3 DNA reads TGTGCCAGCAGCTTACCCCTCGACAGAGAAAAACTGTTTTTT. Translated, it gives CASSLPLDREKLFF. The J gene is TRBJ1-4, the V gene TRBV7-8, with D perhaps TRBD1 (5 bases). V was pared by 2 bases and J by 8 bases, with 12 bases between. CDR1 is SGHVS, CDR2 FQNEAQ, per germline. The CDR3 is 14 amino acids.

This chain joins TRBV6-5 and TRBJ1-1; 8 nucleotides line up with TRBD1. The CDR3 contains 13 residues. V dropped 6 bases and J dropped 5; count of bases not matched to a gene: 5. Germline V gene sequence: CDR1 MNHEY, CDR2 SVGAGI. CDR3 sequence: CASSQGAGTEAFF. DNA of the CDR3: TGTGCCAGCAGCCAGGGGGCAGGGACTGAAGCTTTCTTT.

V usage is TRBV19 and J usage is TRBJ1-2; 7 bases agree with TRBD1. Germline CDR1 LNHDA, CDR2 SQIVND (reference sequence). V lost 7 bases to trimming and J lost 2 bases; unmatched junction nucleotides: 7. The CDR3 covers 14 residues. The CDR3 reads CASTGQAHNYGYTF. The CDR3 nucleotides read TGTGCCAGTACCGGACAGGCGCACAACTATGGCTACACCTTC.

The chain carries TRBV5-1 and TRBJ2-2, with 9 bases fitting TRBD1. CDR1 SGHRS and CDR2 YFSETQ come from the germline V gene. V lost 3 bases and J lost 4; bases outside the gene matches: 7. CDR3 length equals 16 residues. The DNA of the CDR3 is TGCGCCAGCAGCTACACAGGGGGCGCAGCCACCGGGGAGCTGTTTTTT. Amino acids: CASSYTGGAATGELFF.